This record looks at one T cell receptor beta chain sequence and its context. This CDR3 is 14 amino acids long. Germline CDR1 MGHRA, CDR2 YSYEKL. The V end was cut by 1 base, the J end by 3 bases, with 9 bases between. This specimen comes from a study of T cell changes during pregnancy in multiple sclerosis. Some clones are missing from TCRdb's copy, which holds only in-frame ones; the method was immunoSEQ multiplex PCR. The repertoire holds 90,000 to 95,000 clones, with more than 85% as singletons. Sequences were derived from peripheral blood, sampled before pregnancy. This clonotype was sampled from a female donor with multiple sclerosis, enrolled in a pregnancy study. The chain couples TRBV4-1 to TRBJ2-5; a weak D match, TRBD2 (5 bases). CDR3 nucleotide sequence: TGCGCCAGCAGCCAAGTGAGGGCGGAAGAGACCCAGTACTTC. Its protein product is CASSQVRAEETQYF.